Listed below are T cell receptor beta chains from one sample, sequenced in a study of early T cells in non-severe SARS-CoV-2 infection. In TCRdb, the 5' RACE reads were re-called with MiXCR into one record per CDR3 protein. Of nearly 110,000 distinct CDR3 sequences detected, 8.5% to 14% appear once; the ten largest clones hold roughly 8%. Sequenced sample: whole blood. Receptors were obtained from an adult who was a healthcare worker with PCR-confirmed SARS-CoV-2 infection or an uninfected control (not recorded which). Each CDR3 is given with its conserved first and last residue. The order of the fields is clone size, V gene, CDR3 protein. The listing skips clone size in some rows; elsewhere it reads once, few, many or a size class.

>-|TRBV28
CASKMSPKGEQYF
>many|TRBV7-9
CASSFGGQGKEQYF
>many|TRBV29-1
CSVEPAGRQETQYF
>many|TRBV4-2
CASSHRDVRAGELFF
>-|TRBV6-2/TRBV6-3
CASSDSGFSYNEQFF
>-|TRBV7-2
CASGLMDFTQYF
>many|TRBV7-8
CASSPSGGTLTGELFF
>-|TRBV4-2
CASSQGALGTRRGEQFF
>many|TRBV7-9
CASSLGAGEAFF
>few|TRBV4-1
CASSVQGRHSPLHF
>-|TRBV5-1
CASRFAGPTGEQYF
>many|TRBV20-1
CSANRDRNTGELFF
>many|TRBV10-3
CAISEYGGGQPQHF
>few|TRBV19
CASSRGAKTASTDTQYF
>-|TRBV6-2/TRBV6-3
CASSYQLPGFGLYEQYF
>many|TRBV20-1
CSARDRDEKLFF
>-|TRBV4-1
CASSQAPRGRAGELFF
>few|TRBV4-1
CASSQEDREVDNEQFF
>many|TRBV28
CASSPRQYSGNTIYF
>many|TRBV4-3
CASSQGPVLGLQETQYF
>many|TRBV27
CASSLLAGSTDTQYF
>many|TRBV6-2/TRBV6-3
CASERGSSADTQYF
>many|TRBV6-6
CASSYEGLQETQYF
>few|TRBV27
CASGTRYNEQFF
>few|TRBV7-6
CASSPGGTGRPIRQFF
>-|TRBV29-1
CSPGQPHNEQFF
>few|TRBV7-8
CASSPAPDRSNTEAFF
>few|TRBV19
CASSPNQGLSNYGYTF
>few|TRBV20-1
CSARVKAAGGYNEQFF
>-|TRBV12-3/TRBV12-4
CASSLGGEGNNEQFF
>few|TRBV6-1
CASLSEQGAWWQPQHF
>-|TRBV1
CTSSQDRGGSYNSPLHF
>many|TRBV5-1
CASSLAGGEETQYF
>many|TRBV12-3/TRBV12-4
CASTHGAGGIREQFF
>many|TRBV4-1
CASGTISGEKLFF
>many|TRBV7-6
CASSSRDSSEQYF
>-|TRBV9
CASSVGLTTDTQYF
>few|TRBV10-3
CAIGGTGLSSYEQYF
>few|TRBV7-6
CASSLADSPSYEQYF
>-|TRBV9
CASSVEGTALAYEQYF
>-|TRBV28
CASSIDRDEAGELFF
>few|TRBV28
CASSPTLDSVKETQYF
>few|TRBV6-5
CASSYRGQGAPGELFF
>-|TRBV6-2/TRBV6-3
CASQRSTEAFF
>many|TRBV5-1
CASSSGTIGTDTQYF
>-|TRBV6-5
CASTPGYGANVLTF
>many|TRBV19
CASCHGWGTLSGANVLTF
>-|TRBV11-1
CASSPETWVKEQFF
>-|TRBV6-2/TRBV6-3
CASSYSAGERYF
>-|TRBV6-1
CASSTKGYEQFF
>many|TRBV27
CASFSSSYEQYF
>-|TRBV6-5
CASSYSSAGANVLTF
>many|TRBV20-1
CSASFLYKALAGGAYEQYF